A selection of T cell receptor beta chains follows, all from one sample in a study of early T cells in non-severe SARS-CoV-2 infection. TCRdb recomputed calls from the 5' RACE reads with MiXCR, one row per CDR3 protein. The table shows roughly 47,000 distinct CDR3 sequences, with 6.5% occurring only once. Sequenced here: whole blood, sampled at baseline. The receptors originated from an adult who was a healthcare worker with PCR-confirmed SARS-CoV-2 infection or an uninfected control (not recorded which). The conserved cysteine and the conserved F or W are not part of the CDR3 here. Each record gives: V gene, CDR3 protein.

TRBV6-5,ASSYSDGGYVVETQY
TRBV7-2,ASSLVWGGELF
TRBV30,AWSEGTEYEQY
TRBV5-1,ASSLSGQNYGYT
TRBV3-1,ASSQGGSGGVNIQY
TRBV6-5,ASKRDGLNTGELF
TRBV7-9,ASSLEGQGSDTQY
TRBV6-2/TRBV6-3,ASRPGGTGELF
TRBV28,ASSVSGGTRDRKTQY
TRBV4-3,ASSQDGVGNEQF
TRBV6-6,ASRGGVEQY
TRBV6-1,ANSAGLARY
TRBV20-1,SARAPGRSYNEQF
TRBV7-2,ASSNSKGGETQY
TRBV9,ASSAGPADTEQF
TRBV19,ASSPRGGAPGYQETQY
TRBV24-1,ATSDWARDRNNEQF
TRBV6-2/TRBV6-3,ASSLRKTGSYNEQF
TRBV12-3/TRBV12-4,ASSEDGNYGYT
TRBV18,ASSRSSGGETQY
TRBV12-3/TRBV12-4,ASSGTGGGETQY
TRBV10-3,AIRAGTGGASPGEQY
TRBV7-2,ASSAQPRAGELF
TRBV11-2,ASSLIRTDTQY
TRBV20-1,SAPDGGNTIY